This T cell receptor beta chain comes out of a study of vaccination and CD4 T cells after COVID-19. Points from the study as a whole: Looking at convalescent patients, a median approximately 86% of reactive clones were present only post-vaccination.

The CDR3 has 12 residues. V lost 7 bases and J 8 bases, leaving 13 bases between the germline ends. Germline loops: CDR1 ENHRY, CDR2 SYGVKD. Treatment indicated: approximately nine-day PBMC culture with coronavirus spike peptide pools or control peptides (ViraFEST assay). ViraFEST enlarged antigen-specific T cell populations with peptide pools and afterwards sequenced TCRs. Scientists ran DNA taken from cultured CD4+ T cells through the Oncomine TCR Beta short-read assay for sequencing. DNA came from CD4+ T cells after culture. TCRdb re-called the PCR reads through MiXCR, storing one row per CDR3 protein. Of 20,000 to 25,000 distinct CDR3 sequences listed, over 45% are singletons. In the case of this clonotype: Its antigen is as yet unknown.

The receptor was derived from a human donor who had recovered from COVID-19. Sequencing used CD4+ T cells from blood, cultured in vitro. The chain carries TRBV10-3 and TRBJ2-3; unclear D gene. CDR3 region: CAIKMGEGTQYF. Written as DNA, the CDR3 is TGTGCCATCAAAATGGGTGAAGGTACGCAGTATTTT.